The rows below give T cell receptor beta chains drawn from one sample of a study of blood T cell repertoires in COVID-19. Assay: immunoSEQ multiplex PCR; the TCRdb copy retains only in-frame clones and omits some. Of approximately 290,000 clones in the sample, 70% to 85% were seen once. The specimen was peripheral blood. The receptors were sampled from a human donor with COVID-19, enrolled during active disease. The donor label of this sample is uncertain. Both conserved end residues are part of each CDR3. The D gene is left open where the match is weak. Size values are once, few and many counts, or a class for expanded clones, and some rows have none.

d_call	v_call	j_call	clone_size	cdr3_aa	cdr3_nt
TRBD1	TRBV19	TRBJ1-1	NA	CASLGDRREAFF	TGTGCCAGTTTAGGGGACAGGAGGGAAGCTTTCTTT
TRBD2	TRBV10-3	TRBJ2-4	NA	CAITAERGNIQYF	TGTGCCATCACGGCAGAGCGGGGAAACATTCAGTACTTC
NA	TRBV6-5	TRBJ1-3	NA	CASTIGGGGNTIYF	TGTGCCAGCACCATTGGGGGGGGAGGAAACACCATATATTTT
NA	TRBV10-3	TRBJ1-2	NA	CAISQALGNANYGYTF	TGTGCCATCAGTCAGGCCTTGGGCAACGCTAACTATGGCTACACCTTC
NA	TRBV2	TRBJ1-4	NA	CASSRLTGGWSEKLFF	TGTGCCAGCAGTCGACTCACTGGGGGCTGGTCCGAAAAACTGTTTTTT
TRBD1	TRBV27	TRBJ1-2	NA	CASSKQGTYGYTF	TGTGCCAGCAGCAAACAGGGGACCTATGGCTACACCTTC
TRBD2	TRBV28	TRBJ2-3	NA	CASMAAGVIRTDTQYF	TGTGCCAGCATGGCGGCGGGAGTCATTAGGACAGATACGCAGTATTTT
TRBD2	TRBV28	TRBJ2-3	NA	CASSLEAGLADTQYF	TGTGCCAGCAGTTTAGAAGCGGGATTGGCAGATACGCAGTATTTT
TRBD1	TRBV6-5	TRBJ1-1	once	CASSRDRGMNTEAFF	TGTGCCAGCAGTCGGGACAGGGGGATGAACACTGAAGCTTTCTTT
NA	TRBV13	TRBJ1-3	NA	CASSLGGDTIYF	TGTGCCAGCAGCTTAGGAGGGGACACCATATATTTT
TRBD2	TRBV19	TRBJ2-4	NA	CASQTTLSGRGKNIQYF	TGTGCCAGTCAGACTACCCTTAGCGGGAGAGGCAAAAACATTCAGTACTTC
TRBD1	TRBV5-1	TRBJ2-7	once	CASSLITDRASYEQYF	TGCGCCAGCAGCTTAATAACGGACAGGGCTTCCTACGAGCAGTACTTC
TRBD1	TRBV7-2	TRBJ1-5	NA	CASSSATGNQPQHF	TGTGCCAGCAGCTCTGCGACAGGGAATCAGCCCCAGCATTTT
NA	TRBV14	TRBJ2-4	NA	CASSQGTAGIQYF	TGTGCCAGCAGCCAGGGGACTGCGGGCATTCAGTACTTC
NA	TRBV25-1	TRBJ2-3	NA	CASSDPGITDTQYF	TGTGCCAGCAGTGATCCCGGGATTACAGATACGCAGTATTTT
TRBD1	TRBV19	TRBJ2-7	NA	CASSMQGVNEQYF	TGTGCCAGTAGTATGCAGGGGGTGAACGAGCAGTACTTC
NA	TRBV15	TRBJ2-3	NA	CATSRDLSDTQYF	TGTGCCACCAGCAGAGATCTTAGTGATACGCAGTATTTT
TRBD2	TRBV28	TRBJ2-1	NA	CASSLISGRHNEQFF	TGTGCCAGCAGTTTAATTAGCGGGAGACACAATGAGCAGTTCTTC
TRBD2	TRBV6-5	TRBJ2-2	NA	CASSGVAGVVGELFF	TGTGCCAGCAGCGGGGTAGCGGGAGTAGTCGGGGAGCTGTTTTTT
NA	TRBV6-2/TRBV6-3	TRBJ1-1	NA	CASSPRVGRGFF	TGTGCCAGCAGCCCACGGGTCGGCAGAGGTTTCTTT
NA	TRBV5-1	TRBJ2-5	NA	CASSRDVGETQYF	TGCGCCAGCAGCCGAGATGTCGGGGAGACCCAGTACTTC
NA	TRBV7-8	TRBJ2-7	NA	CASTPIRTEYEQYF	TGTGCCAGCACCCCCATCCGGACAGAATACGAGCAGTACTTC
TRBD1	TRBV27	TRBJ1-6	NA	CASRGRDSLTSYNSPLHF	TGTGCCAGCAGGGGAAGGGACAGCTTAACCTCTTATAATTCACCCCTCCACTTT
TRBD1	TRBV2	TRBJ2-5	NA	CASTEGQGDSQETQYF	TGTGCCAGCACTGAGGGCCAAGGGGACAGCCAAGAGACCCAGTACTTC
NA	TRBV20-1	TRBJ2-1	NA	CSASWGRAYNEQFF	TGCAGTGCTAGTTGGGGGCGGGCCTACAATGAGCAGTTCTTC
TRBD2	TRBV7-8	TRBJ2-1	NA	CASSLVAGGGSYNEQFF	TGTGCCAGCAGCTTGGTGGCGGGAGGGGGTTCCTACAATGAGCAGTTCTTC
TRBD1	TRBV2	TRBJ1-4	once	CASRSGQGGANEKLFF	TGTGCCAGCAGGTCGGGACAGGGGGGAGCTAATGAAAAACTGTTTTTT
NA	TRBV10-3	TRBJ2-2	NA	CAISESGGTGELFF	TGTGCCATCAGTGAGTCTGGGGGGACCGGGGAGCTGTTTTTT
NA	TRBV3-1/TRBV3-2	TRBJ2-3	once	CASSQAWAGTGADTQYF	TGTGCCAGCAGCCAGGCGTGGGCCGGGACGGGGGCAGATACGCAGTATTTT
NA	TRBV7-9	TRBJ1-1	NA	CASSLLVGNTEAFF	TGTGCCAGCAGCCTGTTGGTCGGGAACACTGAAGCTTTCTTT
NA	TRBV6-4	TRBJ1-1	once	CASSPRGDDTEAFF	TGTGCCAGCAGTCCCAGGGGAGATGACACTGAAGCTTTCTTT
NA	TRBV7-3	TRBJ2-2	NA	CASSIERVNTGELFF	TGTGCCAGCAGCATAGAGAGGGTTAACACCGGGGAGCTGTTTTTT
TRBD2	TRBV2	TRBJ2-1	few	CASITFAGAGNEQFF	TGTGCCAGCATAACATTTGCGGGAGCGGGGAATGAGCAGTTCTTC
NA	TRBV21-1	TRBJ1-4	few	CASSEKVGPGGANNEKLFF	TGTGCCAGCAGCGAAAAAGTAGGGCCAGGGGGCGCAAATAATGAAAAACTGTTTTTT
NA	TRBV2	TRBJ2-7	NA	CASSESSAVYEQYF	TGTGCCAGCAGTGAATCTAGCGCTGTATACGAGCAGTACTTC
NA	TRBV2	TRBJ1-5	NA	CASSEGAATFNQPQHF	TGTGCCAGCAGTGAAGGGGCAGCCACCTTCAATCAGCCCCAGCATTTT
NA	TRBV28	TRBJ1-6	once	CASIPTRGGKGSPLHF	TGTGCCAGCATTCCCACCCGAGGGGGAAAAGGGTCACCCCTCCACTTT
TRBD2	TRBV29-1	TRBJ2-3	NA	CSVEGLAGVTDTQYF	TGCAGCGTTGAAGGACTAGCGGGGGTCACAGATACGCAGTATTTT
TRBD1	TRBV27	TRBJ1-6	NA	CASSFRGHNSPLHF	TGTGCCAGCAGTTTCAGGGGGCATAATTCACCCCTCCACTTT
NA	TRBV13	TRBJ2-5	NA	CASSLSEETQYF	TGTGCCAGCAGCTTATCGGAAGAGACCCAGTACTTC
TRBD1	TRBV7-9	TRBJ1-2	NA	CASSPRGPGQGTGYYGYTF	TGTGCCAGCAGCCCCCGGGGCCCGGGACAGGGGACCGGGTACTATGGCTACACCTTC
NA	TRBV2	TRBJ2-2	NA	CASSQGPRGELFF	TGTGCCAGCAGCCAAGGCCCTAGGGGGGAGCTGTTTTTT
NA	TRBV11-2	TRBJ1-2	NA	CASSFSGGEANYGYTF	TGTGCTAGCAGCTTTAGCGGGGGGGAGGCGAACTATGGCTACACCTTC
NA	TRBV6-5	TRBJ1-2	NA	CASNQDSLTNYGYTF	TGTGCCAGCAATCAGGACAGCCTTACTAACTATGGCTACACCTTC
TRBD2	TRBV10-3	TRBJ2-1	NA	CAISGGGTSGYNEQFF	TGTGCCATCAGTGGTGGTGGGACTAGCGGGTACAATGAGCAGTTCTTC
NA	TRBV27	TRBJ2-5	NA	CASSPGAQETQYF	TGTGCCAGCAGTCCAGGGGCCCAAGAGACCCAGTACTTC
NA	TRBV6-6	TRBJ2-7	few	CASAGVHFIEQYF	TGTGCCAGCGCCGGGGTCCACTTCATCGAGCAGTACTTC
TRBD1	TRBV10-3	TRBJ1-2	NA	CAISELGRDRVPYGYTF	TGTGCCATCAGTGAGTTAGGCCGCGACAGGGTACCCTATGGCTACACCTTC
TRBD1	TRBV27	TRBJ1-1	NA	CASTPDGDRGRHTEAFF	TGTGCCAGCACCCCCGACGGGGACAGGGGAAGACACACTGAAGCTTTCTTT
NA	TRBV14	TRBJ1-4	NA	CASSQDAGFPEKLFF	TGTGCCAGCAGCCAAGATGCGGGCTTCCCTGAAAAACTGTTTTTT
TRBD1	TRBV5-1	TRBJ2-7	few	CASSLRTGMNNEQYF	TGCGCCAGCAGCCTCCGGACAGGGATGAATAACGAGCAGTACTTC
TRBD1	TRBV3-1/TRBV3-2	TRBJ1-1	NA	CASSPTLGQGANTEAFF	TGTGCCAGCAGCCCTACCCTGGGACAGGGAGCGAACACTGAAGCTTTCTTT
TRBD1	TRBV6-6	TRBJ1-4	NA	CASRPGQVLAF	TGTGCCAGCAGACCCGGACAGGTTTTGGCTTTT
NA	TRBV3-1/TRBV3-2	TRBJ1-2	NA	CASSQFDSAYTF	TGTGCCAGCAGCCAGTTTGACTCGGCATACACCTTC
NA	TRBV21-1	TRBJ1-2	NA	CASTRQTRYGYTF	TGTGCCAGCACGAGACAGACTCGCTATGGCTACACCTTC
NA	TRBV7-7	TRBJ2-3	once	CASSLDEPGLTTQYF	TGTGCTAGCAGCTTAGACGAGCCTGGGCTAACCACGCAGTATTTT
TRBD2	TRBV7-8	TRBJ2-7	NA	CASSSRAGAAYEQYF	TGTGCCAGCAGCTCCCGTGCGGGAGCAGCCTACGAGCAGTACTTC
NA	TRBV28	TRBJ1-1	once	CASNNVLQGMDTEAFF	TGTGCCAGCAATAATGTCCTGCAGGGTATGGACACTGAAGCTTTCTTT